The 31 T cell receptor beta chains given below trace back to one sample, sequenced in a study of T cell repertoires in cytomegalovirus infection. TCRdb processed the reads anew with MiXCR; each CDR3 protein has one entry. The sample records some 920,000 distinct CDR3 sequences, roughly 30% being singletons. These receptors lack a known antigen. Sequenced here: cultured CD8+ T cells from PBMCs, sampled from culture after CMV antigen stimulation. Receptors originate from a human donor in good health (CMV status not recorded). Some clones in this sample may be carry-over from other donors' samples.

This clonotype was observed a few times. The V gene is TRBV5-6, the J gene TRBJ2-1; 7 bases line up with TRBD2. There are 15 residues in the CDR3. Germline loops: CDR1 SGHDT, CDR2 YYEEEE. V was pared by 0 bases and J by 7 bases, with 7 bases of the junction left unmatched. The CDR3 here is CASSLDPSGANEQFF. The CDR3 nucleotides read TGTGCCAGCAGCTTGGATCCTAGCGGTGCTAATGAGCAGTTCTTC. The whole variable domain, filled in from reference TRBV5-6 and TRBJ2-1, reads DAGVTQSPTHLIKTRGQQVTLRCSPKSGHDTVSWYQQALGQGPQFIFQYYEEEERQRGNFPDRFSGHQFPNYSSELNVNALLLGDSALYLCASSLDPSGANEQFFGPGTRLTVL.

V gene TRBV10-3 combines with J gene TRBJ1-6; D possibly corresponds to TRBD1 (5 bases). CDR1 is ENHRY and CDR2 is SYGVKD in the germline V gene. This CDR3 comprises 17 residues. V was trimmed by 5 bases and J by 10 bases, leaving 24 bases between them. CDR3 protein: CAISLGGQGLPGSPLHF. Here the CDR3 DNA reads TGTGCCATCAGTCTAGGTGGACAAGGATTACCGGGCTCACCCCTCCACTTT.

This clonotype was seen more than once but under ten times. The rearrangement links TRBV6-2 or TRBV6-3 to TRBJ2-7, with TRBD1 as a possible D gene (5 bases). V was clipped by 2 bases and J by 4 bases, with 12 bases between them. This CDR3 has 14 residues. CDR1 and CDR2 (germline): MNHEY, SVGEGT. The CDR3 spells CASSYMAGRYEQYV. CDR3 bases: TGTGCCAGCAGTTACATGGCAGGGCGTTACGAGCAGTACGTC.

V is TRBV12-3 or TRBV12-4 and J is TRBJ2-7; a possible D gene is TRBD2 (5 bases). The CDR3 length is 14 residues. The germline V and J ends were trimmed by 7 bases and 3 bases, with 16 bases remaining between them. The DNA of the CDR3 is TGTGCCAGCACCCAAAGGGATGAGGGCTACGAGCAGTACTTC. Encoded protein: CASTQRDEGYEQYF.

As to this clonotype: A read error is possible here, since a much larger clone lies one base away. This chain joins TRBV7-6 and TRBJ2-2, with TRBD1 matching over 12 bases. CDR3 length: 15 amino acids. Germline CDR1 and CDR2: SGHVS and FNYEAQ. In DNA form, the CDR3 reads TGTGCTCTAATGGGACAGGGGGCGCGAGACGGGGAGCTGTTTTTT. It translates to CALMGQGARDGELFF. Drawing the rest from reference TRBV7-6 and TRBJ2-2, the complete variable domain is GAGVSQSPRYKVTKRGQDVALRCDPISGHVSLYWYRQALGQGPEFLTYFNYEAQQDKSGLPNDRFSAERPEGSISTLTIQRTEQRDSAMYRCALMGQGARDGELFFGEGSRLTVL.

CDR3 sequence: CASSAQGGATEAFF. In DNA, the CDR3 is TGTGCCAGCAGCGCCCAGGGTGGCGCGACTGAAGCTTTCTTT. The chain has TRBV9 and TRBJ1-1; D may be TRBD1 (5 bases). The CDR3 is made up of 14 amino acids. The germline V gene has CDR1 SGDLS and CDR2 YYNGEE. Trimming took 3 bases from V and 5 from J, leaving 14 bases between them.

The genes are TRBV27 and TRBJ1-2, with D possibly being TRBD1 (6 bases). This CDR3 has 15 amino acids. Germline V gene lookup returns CDR1 MNHEY and CDR2 SMNVEV (reference sequence). V was shortened by 2 bases and J by 6 bases, with 16 bases between the two germline ends. The CDR3 here is CASSLVWGARDGYTF. Here the CDR3 DNA reads TGTGCCAGCAGTTTAGTGTGGGGGGCAAGGGATGGCTACACCTTC.

This clonotype was seen a few times. This chain connects TRBV7-9 to TRBJ2-1; D gene unclear. The length of the CDR3 is 15 residues. Deletions cut 5 bases from V and 5 bases from J, with 16 bases between. In germline, CDR1 is SEHNR, CDR2 FQNEAQ (reference sequence). DNA for the CDR3: TGTGCCAGCAGCCGGGTCATAGGCCTGAACAATGAGCAGTTCTTC. Translation gives CASSRVIGLNNEQFF.

V gene TRBV27 combines with J gene TRBJ2-5; 10 nucleotides agree with TRBD2. From germline, CDR1 is MNHEY and CDR2 SMNVEV (reference sequence). The CDR3 length is 15 residues. The trim removed 6 bases at V and 2 bases at J, leaving 6 bases unmatched. CDR3 loop: CASSTSTSGQETQYF. For the CDR3, the DNA is TGTGCCAGCAGCACCTCGACTAGCGGGCAAGAGACCCAGTACTTC.

In this sample, this clonotype turned up a few times. The chain recombines TRBV4-1 with TRBJ1-3, with D maybe TRBD1 (5 bases). The V gene's germline CDR1 is MGHRA and CDR2 YSYEKL. CDR3 length: 17 residues. Trimming pared 0 bases from V and 0 bases from J, leaving 12 bases between. Here the CDR3 reads CASSQDEGHLSGNTIYF. The DNA of the CDR3 is TGCGCCAGCAGCCAAGATGAAGGACACCTCTCTGGAAACACCATATATTTT.

The chain carries TRBV2 and TRBJ2-7; possibly TRBD1 for D (6 bases). The CDR3 is 12 residues long. The germline CDR1 and CDR2 sequences are SNHLY and FYNNEI. CDR3 region: CVSGEQGYEQYF. The CDR3 DNA reads as TGTGTCAGTGGGGAACAGGGCTACGAGCAGTACTTC.

This clonotype was recorded many times. The J gene is TRBJ2-5, the V gene TRBV7-8; D unclear. CDR1 SGHVS and CDR2 FQNEAQ come from the germline V gene. The CDR3 is made up of 15 amino acids. V lost 2 bases, J lost 5 bases, and 15 bases lay in between. This chain's CDR3 is CASSLTQGQGETQYF. DNA for the CDR3: TGTGCCAGCAGCTTAACTCAAGGCCAAGGCGAGACCCAGTACTTC.

This chain links TRBV6-5 with TRBJ2-7, with a weak D call TRBD1 (6 bases). This CDR3 contains 15 residues. V dropped 1 base and J dropped 1 base, with 11 bases sitting between them. Germline V gives CDR1 MNHEY, CDR2 SVGAGI. DNA of the CDR3: TGTGCCAGCAGTTACTATCAGGGGCGTTCCTACGAGCAGTACTTC. Protein: CASSYYQGRSYEQYF.

The count of this clonotype is one. J is TRBJ2-1 and V is TRBV28; 11 bases agree with TRBD1. This CDR3 is 17 amino acids long. The V segment lost 2 bases and the J segment 5 bases; nucleotides outside the gene matches: 8. Germline V gene lookup returns CDR1 MDHEN and CDR2 SYDVKM. The CDR3 DNA reads TGTGCCAGCAGTTTAACTAGAAGGACAGGGGGCAACAATGAGCAGTTCTTC. It translates to CASSLTRRTGGNNEQFF.

This clonotype was observed a few times. The chain joins TRBV28 to TRBJ2-1; D is perhaps TRBD2 (7 bases). The V end lost 7 bases, the J end lost 4 bases, and 20 bases lay between the germline ends. This CDR3 has 16 residues. The germline CDR1 and CDR2 sequences are MDHEN and SYDVKM. CDR3 DNA sequence: TGTGCCAGCACCGACTTCGGGGGGCCCCCTTACAATGAGCAGTTCTTC. Protein sequence: CASTDFGGPPYNEQFF. Full variable domain (missing parts from reference TRBV28 and TRBJ2-1): DVKVTQSSRYLVKRTGEKVFLECVQDMDHENMFWYRQDPGLGLRLIYFSYDVKMKEKGDIPEGYSVSREKKERFSLILESASTNQTSMYLCASTDFGGPPYNEQFFGPGTRLTVL.

The J gene is TRBJ2-3, the V gene TRBV12-3 or TRBV12-4; 9 nucleotides align to TRBD2. The CDR3 extends over 15 amino acids. With V trimmed by 8 bases and J by 2 bases, 8 bases remained unmatched. CDR3 nucleotides: TGTGCCAGCCTGGAGCGGGGGGCCGTCACAGATACGCAGTATTTT. Its protein product is CASLERGAVTDTQYF.

A remark on this clonotype: This CDR3 fails to terminate in the conserved phenylalanine or tryptophan, so it likely reflects a read error. The chain links TRBV6-8 to TRBJ1-4; D ambiguous. Germline CDR1 is MNHGY and CDR2 is SAAAGT. The V gene lost 6 bases and the J gene lost 7 bases, with 15 bases spanning the gap. This CDR3 contains 14 residues. In DNA form, the CDR3 reads TGTGCCAGCAGCCAGCCGGCAGTGACTGAAAAACTGTTTTCT. The encoded protein is CASSQPAVTEKLFS.

The chain has TRBV20-1 and TRBJ1-1; D not resolved. Trimming pared 4 bases from V and 3 bases from J, leaving 3 bases between. The CDR3 consists of 10 residues. Per germline, CDR1 DFQATT and CDR2 SNEGSKA (reference sequence). CDR3 protein: CSAIYTEAFF. The CDR3 DNA reads TGCAGTGCTATTTACACTGAAGCTTTCTTT.

The genes are TRBV6-5 and TRBJ2-7, with D possibly matching TRBD2 (5 bases). This CDR3 contains 14 residues. CDR1 is MNHEY and CDR2 is SVGAGI in the germline V gene. V lost 0 bases to trimming and J lost 2 bases, with 8 bases between them. The CDR3 DNA reads TGTGCCAGCAGTTACTCCGAGGGCGCCTACGAGCAGTACGTC. Translated, it gives CASSYSEGAYEQYV.

This clonotype was recorded a few times. The CDR3 loop is CASSLTGFVNEKLFF. CDR3 nucleotides: TGTGCCAGCAGTTTGACAGGCTTTGTTAATGAAAAACTGTTTTTT. The chain couples TRBV28 to TRBJ1-4, with D possibly being TRBD1 (6 bases). V lost 3 bases and J lost 4, with 12 bases in between. The CDR3 sequence is 15 residues long. CDR1 is MDHEN, CDR2 SYDVKM, per germline.

This clonotype was counted at least ten times. The chain carries TRBV10-2 and TRBJ2-3; D is perhaps TRBD1 or TRBD2 (7 bases each). The germline CDR1 and CDR2 sequences are WSHSY and SAAADI. The CDR3 totals 13 residues. V was clipped by 6 bases and J by 5 bases, with 12 bases between them. CDR3 bases: TGCGCCAGCAGCCCCAGGGGGGGAGATACGCAGTATTTT. Translated: CASSPRGGDTQYF.

A remark on this clonotype: It may be a read error: a sequence one base away is much more abundant. The CDR3 ends on some other residue instead of the conserved phenylalanine or tryptophan, so this is likely a read error. The V call is TRBV7-8, the J call TRBJ2-1, with no clear D. This CDR3 spans 15 amino acids. V was pared by 5 bases and J by 3 bases, with 14 bases between. CDR1 and CDR2 (germline): SGHVS, FQNEAQ. The CDR3 DNA sequence: TGTGCCAGCAGCCCCGGTGGGCAGGTCTACAATGAGCAGTTCTCC. This encodes CASSPGGQVYNEQFS.

The rearrangement links TRBV20-1 to TRBJ1-1; D remains unclear. The length of the CDR3 is 15 residues. Trimming left V 0 bases short and J 2 bases short, with 13 bases between. Germline assignment: CDR1 DFQATT and CDR2 SNEGSKA (reference sequence). The CDR3 bases are TGCAGTGCTAGAGAGGGGTGGGTTTCCAACACTGAAGCTTTCTTT. Its protein is CSAREGWVSNTEAFF.

V gene TRBV7-6 combines with J gene TRBJ2-3; D could derive from TRBD1 or TRBD2 (5 bases each). The length of the CDR3 is 17 residues. From germline, CDR1 is SGHVS and CDR2 FNYEAQ. V lost 10 bases and J 2 bases, leaving 25 bases between the germline ends. CDR3 region: CANRPAGTPLVTDTQYF. The CDR3 coding sequence is TGTGCCAACAGGCCCGCCGGGACCCCTCTTGTCACAGATACGCAGTATTTT.

This clonotype was counted between two and nine times. This rearrangement joins TRBV12-3 or TRBV12-4 to TRBJ2-1; 7 nucleotides align to TRBD2. V trimming: 9 bases; J trimming: 7 bases; junction bases outside the gene matches: 6. The CDR3 runs to 12 residues. CDR3 residues: CASNSGENEQFF. As DNA, the CDR3 is TGTGCCAGTAACAGCGGGGAGAATGAGCAGTTCTTC.

At least ten counts were recorded for this clonotype. CDR3 DNA sequence: TGTGCCAGCAGCTTAACCCCGAACACCGGGGAGCTGTTTTTT. This codes for CASSLTPNTGELFF. The chain links TRBV7-3 to TRBJ2-2; no clear D gene. The CDR3 has 14 residues. CDR1 and CDR2 (germline): SGHTA, FQGTGA. V was clipped by 0 bases and J by 0 bases, with 2 bases between them.

The genes are TRBV15 and TRBJ1-2; D is uncertain. Germline values: CDR1 LNHNV, CDR2 YYDKDF (reference sequence). The CDR3 sequence is 13 residues long. V was pared by 0 bases and J by 8 bases, with 10 bases between. Here the CDR3 reads CATSREDREGYTF. The CDR3 coding sequence is TGTGCCACCAGCAGAGAAGATCGGGAGGGCTACACCTTC. Based on the CDR3 plus reference TRBV15 and TRBJ1-2, the full variable domain is DAMVIQNPRYQVTQFGKPVTLSCSQTLNHNVMYWYQQKSSQAPKLLFHYYDKDFNNEADTPDNFQSRRPNTSFCFLDIRSPGLGDTAMYLCATSREDREGYTFGSGTRLTVV.

A few counts support this clonotype. The chain is built from TRBV12-3 or TRBV12-4 and TRBJ2-1; 15 positions match TRBD2. The CDR3 has 19 residues. V gave up 6 bases and J gave up 0 bases; unmatched junction bases: 9. CDR3 DNA: TGTGCCAGCAGCCTGGGACTAGCGGGGGGCCATAGCTCCTACAATGAGCAGTTCTTC. Amino acid sequence: CASSLGLAGGHSSYNEQFF.

There are many counts of this clonotype. This chain joins TRBV7-8 and TRBJ2-3, with TRBD2 matching 7 bases. The CDR3 is 15 amino acids. Germline V gene data show CDR1 as SGHVS and CDR2 as FQNEAQ. Trimming took 5 bases from V and 2 from J; bases not matched to a gene: 7. CDR3 nucleotide sequence: TGTGCCAGCAGCAACCTAGCGGTGCCCACAGATACGCAGTATTTT. It encodes CASSNLAVPTDTQYF.

As for this clonotype: This sequence is one base from a far larger clone and is likely a read error. The chain couples TRBV7-2 to TRBJ1-1; D is unclear. The V gene's germline CDR1 is SGHTA and CDR2 FQGNSA. The CDR3 loop spans 13 amino acids. CDR3 amino acids: CANSLGRDTEAFF. CDR3 in DNA: TGTGCCAACAGCTTAGGACGGGACACTGAAGCTTTCTTT. Based on the CDR3 plus reference TRBV7-2 and TRBJ1-1, the full variable domain is GAGVSQSPSNKVTEKGKDVELRCDPISGHTALYWYRQSLGQGLEFLIYFQGNSAPDKSGLPSDRFSAERTGGSVSTLTIQRTQQEDSAVYLCANSLGRDTEAFFGQGTRLTVV.

The rearrangement links TRBV7-8 to TRBJ2-7; 10 bases match TRBD1. Germline values: CDR1 SGHVS, CDR2 FQNEAQ. This CDR3 is built from 16 residues. Trimming removed 5 bases from V and 1 base from J; junction bases left unmatched: 8. CDR3 in DNA: TGTGCCAGCAGCCCCAGAAGGGACAGGGGTTCCTACGAGCAGTACGTC. Translating gives CASSPRRDRGSYEQYV.